This entry describes one T cell receptor beta chain. V dropped 4 bases and J dropped 2; count of bases not matched to a gene: 7. Germline V gene sequence: CDR1 SGHKS, CDR2 YYEKEE (reference sequence). This CDR3 has 17 amino acids. This sample is part of a study of breast tumors, draining lymph nodes, adjacent tissues. The lymph nodes were axillary draining lymph nodes from breast cancer patients. TCRdb used MiXCR to reprocess the multiplex PCR reads, holding one entry per CDR3 protein. The sample has under 250,000 distinct CDR3 sequences; roughly 30% are singletons. This sequence was found in a female donor with breast cancer. Some clones in this sample may be carry-over from other donors' samples. The sequenced sample was axillary lymph node tissue. The genes are TRBV5-5 and TRBJ2-2, with 11 bases identical to TRBD1. The CDR3 DNA is TGTGCCAGCAGCCGGGGACAGGGGGGAATCAACACCGGGGAGCTGTTTTTT. Protein sequence: CASSRGQGGINTGELFF.